The rows below give T cell receptor beta chains drawn from one sample of a study of blood T cell repertoires in COVID-19. Sequenced by immunoSEQ multiplex PCR; TCRdb stores in-frame clones only, minus some. Of 150,000 to 200,000 clones listed, 75% to 90% are singletons. Sequencing was carried out using PBMCs or T cells enriched from blood (not recorded which). These receptors were taken from a woman under 30 who had recovered from COVID-19. Each CDR3 is given with its conserved first and last residue. Fields, in order: CDR3 length, D gene, J gene, clone size, V gene, CDR3 DNA, CDR3 protein. D genes are given only for firm matches. Clone size is stated in some rows and not others, as once, few, many or a class when expanded.

13 | NA | TRBJ1-2 | NA | TRBV2 | TGTGCCAGCCCGGGACAAAGGACCTATGGCTACACCTTC | CASPGQRTYGYTF
15 | TRBD2 | TRBJ2-3 | NA | TRBV5-6 | TGTGCCAGCAAACGACTAGCGGGAGGGACAGATACGCAGTATTTT | CASKRLAGGTDTQYF
16 | NA | TRBJ1-2 | NA | TRBV28 | TGTGCCAGCAGTTTTTGGGCTATTCTGGGGCGATATGGCTACACCTTC | CASSFWAILGRYGYTF
18 | TRBD1 | TRBJ1-2 | few | TRBV10-3 | TGTGCCATCAGTGAGTCATTTCTCCGGGACAGGGGGTCATATGGCTACACCTTC | CAISESFLRDRGSYGYTF
15 | TRBD2 | TRBJ2-3 | NA | TRBV10-3 | TGTGCCATCAGGAAGGGGACTAGCGGGGCAGATACGCAGTATTTT | CAIRKGTSGADTQYF
13 | TRBD2 | TRBJ2-7 | NA | TRBV6-5 | TGTGCCAGCAGTTGGCGTCGGGAGGTCGAGCAGTACTTC | CASSWRREVEQYF
16 | TRBD1 | TRBJ2-3 | NA | TRBV4-1 | TGCGCCAGCAGCCATAACCGCCAGGGGGCTAAAGATACGCAGTATTTT | CASSHNRQGAKDTQYF
16 | TRBD2 | TRBJ2-7 | NA | TRBV7-9 | TGTGCCAGCAGCTTAGCGGTGGCGGGAGGAAGGTACGAGCAGTACTTC | CASSLAVAGGRYEQYF
14 | TRBD1 | TRBJ2-7 | NA | TRBV27 | TGTGCCAGCAGTTCGGACAGGGGGCCGTACGAGCAGTACTTC | CASSSDRGPYEQYF
15 | NA | TRBJ2-3 | NA | TRBV4-1 | TGCGCCAGCAGCCAAGATTTACTAGCCCCAGATACGCAGTATTTT | CASSQDLLAPDTQYF
14 | TRBD2 | TRBJ2-7 | NA | TRBV5-1 | TGCGCCAGCAGCCCTATAGCGGGAGAGGGCGAGCAGTACTTC | CASSPIAGEGEQYF
16 | TRBD1 | TRBJ2-2 | NA | TRBV6-5 | TGTGCCAGCAGTTACTGGGGACAGGGGCACACCGGGGAGCTGTTTTTT | CASSYWGQGHTGELFF
13 | TRBD1 | TRBJ2-7 | NA | TRBV9 | TGTGCCAGCAGCGCGACAGGGGGCTACGAGCAGTACTTC | CASSATGGYEQYF